One sample yielded the 25 T cell receptor beta chains listed below, sequenced in a study of blood T cell repertoires in COVID-19 (TCRdb year 2020). The library was obtained by the immunoSEQ multiplex PCR assay. The table comes from immuneACCESS by way of TCRdb, which keeps in-frame sequences with V and J called. Part of the clones is missing from these tables; in studies checked, under half for an unresolved V gene and the rest for unknown reasons. The sample records 130,000 to 150,000 clones, under 80% of which are singletons. The biggest ten clones account for around 14% of the sample. Specimen: peripheral blood. These receptors all come from a man of 80 years or more with acute or convalescent COVID-19.

The rearrangement joins TRBV5-4 to TRBJ2-2; TRBD2 aligns across 9 bases. This CDR3 has 16 residues. Germline V gene sequence: CDR1 SGHNT, CDR2 YYREEE (reference sequence). J was trimmed by 6 bases and V by 4 bases; bases with no gene match: 10. CDR3 DNA sequence: TGTGCCAGCAGCCCCTATGCGGGGGGGCTCGCCGGGGAGCTGTTTTTT. It encodes CASSPYAGGLAGELFF.

V gene TRBV19 combines with J gene TRBJ2-1; 11 bases align to TRBD2. The germline CDR1 and CDR2 sequences are LNHDA and SQIVND (reference sequence). CDR3 length: 13 amino acids. V shed 6 bases, J shed 8 bases, and the junction held 3 bases outside the gene matches. CDR3 DNA sequence: TGTGCCAGTAGACTAGCGGGGGTAGATGAGCAGTTCTTC. Amino acid sequence: CASRLAGVDEQFF. Together with reference TRBV19 and TRBJ2-1, the CDR3 gives the full variable domain: DGGITQSPKYLFRKEGQNVTLSCEQNLNHDAMYWYRQDPGQGLRLIYYSQIVNDFQKGDIAEGYSVSREKKESFPLTVTSAQKNPTAFYLCASRLAGVDEQFFGPGTRLTVL.

The genes are TRBV7-2 and TRBJ1-4, with 7 bases lining up with TRBD1. Germline trimming cut 5 bases from V and 4 bases from J; bases unmatched to any gene: 7. Germline CDR1 is SGHTA and CDR2 is FQGNSA. The CDR3 loop spans 15 amino acids. The CDR3 reads CASSLGQVNNEKLFF. The DNA for the CDR3 is TGTGCCAGCAGCCTCGGACAGGTGAATAATGAAAAACTGTTTTTT.

The chain couples TRBV10-2 to TRBJ2-2; TRBD1 matches at 8 bases. The length of the CDR3 is 11 residues. The germline V gene encodes CDR1 WSHSY and CDR2 SAAADI. The junction had 5 bases not matched to a gene; V was cut back by 7 bases and J by 13 bases. The CDR3 is CASTPGQGLFF. The DNA of the CDR3 is TGCGCCAGCACTCCTGGACAGGGGCTGTTTTTT.

V is TRBV7-2 and J is TRBJ2-1; TRBD2 matches at 10 bases. V was clipped by 6 bases and J by 7 bases; unmatched bases: 9. The germline CDR1 and CDR2 sequences are SGHTA and FQGNSA. CDR3 size: 15 residues. The CDR3, as DNA: TGTGCCAGCAGGTTACCGGGACTAGCGTGGAATGAGCAGTTCTTC. Translation: CASRLPGLAWNEQFF.

This sequence joins TRBV2 and TRBJ1-1; D remains unclear. V was shortened by 2 bases and J by 1 base, with 5 bases between the two germline ends. CDR3 length equals 13 residues. Germline V gives CDR1 SNHLY, CDR2 FYNNEI. The CDR3 DNA follows: TGTGCCAGCAGTGAACAGTCGAACACTGAAGCTTTCTTT. It translates to CASSEQSNTEAFF.

The rearrangement links TRBV18 to TRBJ2-1, with 9 positions matching TRBD1. This CDR3 has 15 residues. Germline V gene data show CDR1 as KGHSH and CDR2 as LQKENI. With V trimmed by 4 bases and J by 7 bases, 8 bases remained unmatched. This CDR3 is CASSQGQGGANEQFF. CDR3 DNA: TGTGCCAGCTCACAGGGACAGGGAGGTGCGAATGAGCAGTTCTTC.

This clone was picked up one time. The chain is built from TRBV11-3 and TRBJ2-3, with D possibly TRBD2 on 6 matching bases. The CDR3 loop spans 18 amino acids. Trimming took off 0 bases at V and 3 bases at J, with 19 bases between the two ends. Per the germline V gene, CDR1 is SGHNT and CDR2 is YENEEA. The CDR3 nucleotides are TGTGCCAGCAGCTTAGAGTTTGGGGGAACCGGAGGGACAGATACGCAGTATTTT. Residues: CASSLEFGGTGGTDTQYF.

This clone was recorded a few times. The chain has TRBV5-5 and TRBJ1-1; the D is unclear. Trimming took off 0 bases at V and 5 bases at J, with 11 bases between the two ends. CDR1 and CDR2 from the germline V gene are SGHKS and YYEKEE (reference sequence). The length of the CDR3 is 14 residues. The CDR3 loop reads CASSLEEGSTEAFF. In nucleotides, the CDR3 is TGTGCCAGCAGCTTGGAGGAAGGGAGTACTGAAGCTTTCTTT. The full variable domain, its missing parts supplied by reference TRBV5-5 and TRBJ1-1, is DAGVTQSPTHLIKTRGQQVTLRCSPISGHKSVSWYQQVLGQGPQFIFQYYEKEERGRGNFPDRFSARQFPNYSSELNVNALLLGDSALYLCASSLEEGSTEAFFGQGTRLTVV.

The rearrangement uses TRBV20-1 and TRBJ2-1, with a possible D match to TRBD2 (6 bases). Trimming cost V 3 bases and J 10 bases, with 13 bases left between them. CDR3 length: 12 residues. The V gene's germline CDR1 is DFQATT and CDR2 SNEGSKA (reference sequence). The chain's CDR3 is CSASPRRGEQFF. CDR3 in DNA: TGCAGTGCTAGTCCTCGGCGGGGAGAGCAGTTCTTC.

The rearrangement uses TRBV12-5 and TRBJ2-5, with TRBD1 matching over 7 bases. The germline CDR1 and CDR2 sequences are LGHNT and FRNRAP. Germline trimming cut 1 base from V and 5 bases from J; bases unmatched to any gene: 4. There are 14 residues in the CDR3. For the CDR3, the DNA is TGTGCTAGTGGTTTGGGGGACAGCCCGGAGACCCAGTACTTC. Its protein is CASGLGDSPETQYF.

The rearrangement uses TRBV25-1 and TRBJ1-4, with 8 bases lining up with TRBD1. There are 15 residues in the CDR3. V lost 2 bases and J lost 6; bases outside the gene matches: 5. Germline V lookup: CDR1 MGHDK, CDR2 SYGVNS. CDR3: CASSEPTGGDEKLFF. In DNA, the CDR3 is TGTGCCAGCAGTGAACCTACAGGGGGTGATGAAAAACTGTTTTTT.

The chain couples TRBV18 to TRBJ2-6; perhaps TRBD2 as D (5 bases). The ends were cut back, 7 bases at V and 2 bases at J, with 9 bases in the middle. The germline gives CDR1 KGHSH, CDR2 LQKENI. This CDR3 is 14 amino acids long. The CDR3 loop is CASLEGPGANVLTF. Written as DNA, the CDR3 is TGTGCCAGCTTAGAGGGTCCTGGGGCCAACGTCCTGACTTTC.

This clone was counted between two and nine times. V and J are TRBV5-1 and TRBJ1-3; 7 bases are a match to TRBD1. Trimming took 6 bases from V and 4 from J; bases not matched to a gene: 7. Germline V CDR1 and CDR2: SGHRS, YFSETQ. The CDR3 consists of 14 residues. The CDR3 protein is CASTLGQIGNTIYF. CDR3 DNA sequence: TGCGCCAGCACCCTGGGACAGATAGGAAACACCATATATTTT.

J is TRBJ1-5 and V is TRBV5-6, with D possibly being TRBD1 (6 bases). V lost 3 bases and J lost 6, with 16 bases in between. This CDR3 contains 15 residues. Looked up from germline, CDR1 is SGHDT and CDR2 is YYEEEE. CDR3: CASSSRGSGGQPQHF. The CDR3 DNA is TGTGCCAGCAGCTCGAGGGGGTCGGGGGGTCAGCCCCAGCATTTT. The full variable domain, with the rest looked up from reference TRBV5-6 and TRBJ1-5, is DAGVTQSPTHLIKTRGQQVTLRCSPKSGHDTVSWYQQALGQGPQFIFQYYEEEERQRGNFPDRFSGHQFPNYSSELNVNALLLGDSALYLCASSSRGSGGQPQHFGDGTRLSIL.

The chain is built from TRBV3-1 (or the pseudogene TRBV3-2) and TRBJ1-4; D is undetermined. V was trimmed by 3 bases and J by 3 bases, leaving 5 bases between them. Per the germline V gene, CDR1 is LGHDT and CDR2 is YNNKEL (reference sequence). CDR3 length equals 13 residues. The CDR3: CASSQRANEKLFF. The DNA of the CDR3 is TGTGCCAGCAGCCAGCGGGCTAATGAAAAACTGTTTTTT.

V and J are TRBV7-9 and TRBJ2-5; D may be TRBD1 (6 bases). The length of the CDR3 is 16 residues. Trimming took off 0 bases at V and 4 bases at J, with 15 bases between the two ends. CDR1 and CDR2 (germline): SEHNR, FQNEAQ (reference sequence). The DNA for the CDR3 is TGTGCCAGCAGCTTAGCTTACCAACAGGGTCCAGAGACCCAGTACTTC. Protein product: CASSLAYQQGPETQYF.

This clone showed up just once. The chain recombines TRBV9 with TRBJ2-1; 9 bases fit TRBD2. The CDR3 spans 14 residues. V dropped 3 bases and J dropped 3; count of bases not matched to a gene: 1. Germline V gene lookup returns CDR1 SGDLS and CDR2 YYNGEE. The CDR3 protein is CASSGSGGYNEQFF. The CDR3 nucleotides read TGTGCCAGCAGCGGTAGCGGGGGCTACAATGAGCAGTTCTTC.

The chain is built from TRBV7-3 and TRBJ2-1; TRBD2 matches 10 bases. The CDR3 loop spans 16 amino acids. CDR1 and CDR2 from the germline V gene are SGHTA and FQGTGA. V shed 5 bases and J 7 bases; nucleotides not matched to a gene: 11. CDR3 DNA sequence: TGTGCCAGCAGCCTCAAAGGGCTAGCGGGGGTTAATGAGCAGTTCTTC. This sequence encodes CASSLKGLAGVNEQFF. The variable domain in full, with the rest retrieved from reference TRBV7-3 and TRBJ2-1, is GAGVSQTPSNKVTEKGKYVELRCDPISGHTALYWYRQSLGQGPEFLIYFQGTGAADDSGLPNDRFFAVRPEGSVSTLKIQRTERGDSAVYLCASSLKGLAGVNEQFFGPGTRLTVL.

The V call is TRBV15, the J call TRBJ1-2; TRBD1 matches 7 bases. CDR1 LNHNV and CDR2 YYDKDF come from the germline V gene (reference sequence). The CDR3 totals 13 residues. The ends lost 5 bases at V and 4 bases at J; junction bases unmatched: 4. The DNA of the CDR3 is TGTGCCACCAGCCTGGGACAGACCTATGGCTACACCTTC. Its translation: CATSLGQTYGYTF.

The chain is built from TRBV5-5 and TRBJ2-2, with TRBD2 identical over 13 bases. Trimming removed 4 bases from V and 3 bases from J; junction bases left unmatched: 3. The CDR3 totals 16 residues. Germline V gene data show CDR1 as SGHKS and CDR2 as YYEKEE (reference sequence). The CDR3 loop is CASSLTSGGYTGELFF. The CDR3 DNA reads TGTGCCAGCAGCCTGACTAGCGGGGGGTACACCGGGGAGCTGTTTTTT.

This clone was seen just once. V gene TRBV5-1 combines with J gene TRBJ2-3, with a weak D call TRBD1 (6 bases). Looked up from germline, CDR1 is SGHRS and CDR2 is YFSETQ. The CDR3 is 16 residues long. Trimming removed 1 base from V and 1 base from J, with 13 bases in between. The DNA of the CDR3 is TGCGCCAGCAGCTTGTTCGACAGGTGGGGCACAGATACGCAGTATTTT. Residues: CASSLFDRWGTDTQYF.

V usage is TRBV4-1 and J usage is TRBJ1-5; maybe TRBD1 (6 bases). CDR1 and CDR2 (germline): MGHRA, YSYEKL. The ends were cut back, 3 bases at V and 6 bases at J, with 18 bases in the middle. The CDR3 has 16 residues. CDR3 DNA sequence: TGCGCCAGCAGCCACCACCAAATAACAGGGCCTCAGCCCCAGCATTTT. It translates to CASSHHQITGPQPQHF.

The V call is TRBV9, the J call TRBJ2-3, with D perhaps TRBD2 (5 bases). The CDR3 runs to 13 residues. CDR1 is SGDLS, CDR2 YYNGEE, per germline. Trimming pared 3 bases from V and 6 bases from J, leaving 11 bases between. The CDR3 spells CASSAAVADTQYF. The CDR3 DNA reads TGTGCCAGCAGCGCCGCCGTAGCGGATACGCAGTATTTT.

The rearrangement joins TRBV7-9 to TRBJ2-2, with D possibly TRBD1 on 6 matching bases. V was pared by 8 bases and J by 6 bases, with 13 bases between. Per the germline V gene, CDR1 is SEHNR and CDR2 is FQNEAQ (reference sequence). CDR3 length equals 13 residues. In DNA, the CDR3 is TGTGCCAGCGGCAGGGGCGCCGCCGGGGAGCTGTTTTTT. Its translation is CASGRGAAGELFF.